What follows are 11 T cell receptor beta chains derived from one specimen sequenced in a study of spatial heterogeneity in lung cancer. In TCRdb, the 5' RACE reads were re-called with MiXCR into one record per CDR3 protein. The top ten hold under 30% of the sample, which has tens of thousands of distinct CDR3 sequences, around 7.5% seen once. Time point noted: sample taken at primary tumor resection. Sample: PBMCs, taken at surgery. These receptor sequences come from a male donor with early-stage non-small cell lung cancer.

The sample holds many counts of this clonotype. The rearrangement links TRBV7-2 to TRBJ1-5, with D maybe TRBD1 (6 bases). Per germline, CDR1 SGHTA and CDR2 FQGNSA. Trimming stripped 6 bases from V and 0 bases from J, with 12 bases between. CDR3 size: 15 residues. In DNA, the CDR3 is TGTGCCAGCAGTTATTACAGGGATAGCAATCAGCCCCAGCATTTT. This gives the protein CASSYYRDSNQPQHF.

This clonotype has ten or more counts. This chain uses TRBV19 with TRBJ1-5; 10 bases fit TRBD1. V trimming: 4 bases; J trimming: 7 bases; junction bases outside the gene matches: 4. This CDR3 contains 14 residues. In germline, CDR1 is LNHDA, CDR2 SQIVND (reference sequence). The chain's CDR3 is CASSTTGGQQPQHF. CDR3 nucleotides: TGTGCCAGTAGTACGACAGGGGGCCAGCAGCCCCAGCATTTT.

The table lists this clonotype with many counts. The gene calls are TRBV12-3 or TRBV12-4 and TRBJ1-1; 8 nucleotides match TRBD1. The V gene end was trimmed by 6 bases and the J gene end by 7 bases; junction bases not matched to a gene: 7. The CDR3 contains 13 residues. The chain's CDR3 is CASSGQGYIEAFF. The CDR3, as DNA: TGTGCCAGCAGCGGACAGGGATACATTGAAGCTTTCTTT.

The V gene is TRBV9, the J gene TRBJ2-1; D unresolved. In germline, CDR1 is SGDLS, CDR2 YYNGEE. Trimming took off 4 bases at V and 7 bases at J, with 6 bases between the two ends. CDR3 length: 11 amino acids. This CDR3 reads CASSFRNEQFF. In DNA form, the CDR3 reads TGTGCCAGCAGCTTCCGGAATGAGCAGTTCTTC.

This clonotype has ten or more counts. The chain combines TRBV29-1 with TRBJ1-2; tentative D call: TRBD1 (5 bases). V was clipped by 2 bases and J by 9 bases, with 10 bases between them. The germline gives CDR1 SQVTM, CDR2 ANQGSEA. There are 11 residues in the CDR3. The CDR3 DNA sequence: TGCAGCGTTGAACAGGGTGAGAGCTACACCTTC. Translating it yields CSVEQGESYTF.

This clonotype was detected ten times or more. The CDR3 here is CASSPARASMNTEAFF. The CDR3 nucleotides are TGTGCCAGCAGCCCTGCCAGGGCAAGCATGAACACTGAAGCTTTCTTT. The chain is built from TRBV7-9 and TRBJ1-1; the D gene is possibly TRBD1 (5 bases). V lost 5 bases and J lost 0, with 16 bases in between. CDR3 length equals 16 residues. Per the germline V gene, CDR1 is SEHNR and CDR2 is FQNEAQ (reference sequence).

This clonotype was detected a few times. In nucleotides, the CDR3 is TGTGCCAGCAGTTACTCGTATCTAAAAGAGACCCAGTACTTC. It codes for CASSYSYLKETQYF. The chain employs TRBV6-6 and TRBJ2-5; no firm D call. V lost 0 bases and J 3 bases, leaving 8 bases between the germline ends. The germline CDR1 and CDR2 sequences are MNHNY and SVGAGI (reference sequence). The CDR3 is made up of 14 amino acids.

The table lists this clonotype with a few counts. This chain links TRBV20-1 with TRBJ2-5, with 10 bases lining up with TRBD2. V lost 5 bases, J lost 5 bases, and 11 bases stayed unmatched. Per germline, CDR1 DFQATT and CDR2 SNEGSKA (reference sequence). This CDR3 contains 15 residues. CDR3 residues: CSAGLAGGLAETQYF. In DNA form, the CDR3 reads TGCAGTGCTGGATTAGCGGGAGGATTGGCGGAGACCCAGTACTTC.

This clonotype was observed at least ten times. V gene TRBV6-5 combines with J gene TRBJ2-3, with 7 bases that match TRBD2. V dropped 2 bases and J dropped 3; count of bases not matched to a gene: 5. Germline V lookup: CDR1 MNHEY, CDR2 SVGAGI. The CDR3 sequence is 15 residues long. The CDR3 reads CASSYQAGETDTQYF. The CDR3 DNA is TGTGCCAGCAGTTACCAGGCGGGAGAAACAGATACGCAGTATTTT.

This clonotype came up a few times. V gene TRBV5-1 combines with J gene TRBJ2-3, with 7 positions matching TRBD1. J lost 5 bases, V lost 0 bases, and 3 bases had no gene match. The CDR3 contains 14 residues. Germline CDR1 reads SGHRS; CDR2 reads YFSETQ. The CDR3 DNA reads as TGCGCCAGCAGCTTGGGGCAGGGGGAAGATACGCAGTATTTT. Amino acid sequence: CASSLGQGEDTQYF.

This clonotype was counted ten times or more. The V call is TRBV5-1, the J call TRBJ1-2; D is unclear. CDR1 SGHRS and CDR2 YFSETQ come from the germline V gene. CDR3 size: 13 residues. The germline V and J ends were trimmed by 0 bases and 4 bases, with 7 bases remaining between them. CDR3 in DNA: TGCGCCAGCAGCTTGGGCCAGCCCTATGGCTACACCTTC. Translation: CASSLGQPYGYTF. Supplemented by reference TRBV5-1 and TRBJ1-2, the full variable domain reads KAGVTQTPRYLIKTRGQQVTLSCSPISGHRSVSWYQQTPGQGLQFLFEYFSETQRNKGNFPGRFSGRQFSNSRSEMNVSTLELGDSALYLCASSLGQPYGYTFGSGTRLTVV.